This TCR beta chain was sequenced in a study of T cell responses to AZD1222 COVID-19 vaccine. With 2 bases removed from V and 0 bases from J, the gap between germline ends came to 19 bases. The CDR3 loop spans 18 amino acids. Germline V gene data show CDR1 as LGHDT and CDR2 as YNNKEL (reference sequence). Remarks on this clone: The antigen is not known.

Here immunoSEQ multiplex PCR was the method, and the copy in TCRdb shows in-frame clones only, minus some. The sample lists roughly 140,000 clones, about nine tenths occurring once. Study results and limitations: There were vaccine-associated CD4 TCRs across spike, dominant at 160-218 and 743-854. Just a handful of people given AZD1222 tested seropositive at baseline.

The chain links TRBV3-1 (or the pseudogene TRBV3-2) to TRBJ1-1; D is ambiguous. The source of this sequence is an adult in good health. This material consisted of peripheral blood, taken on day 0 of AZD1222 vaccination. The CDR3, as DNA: TGTGCCAGCAGCCAACCCTCCGGGGAGGCCGCACTGAACACTGAAGCTTTCTTT. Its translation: CASSQPSGEAALNTEAFF.